This T cell receptor (beta chain) originates from a study of CD8+CD57+ T cells in acquired aplastic anemia. Study overall: Across the sorted CD4+ and CD8+ cells, DNA amounts averaged around 3.2 ug. General study points: Between the patient and control groups, CD8+ Simpson's diversity did not differ significantly.

The authors sequenced patients whose flow cytometry had shown CD8+CD57+ cell expansion. The template used for profiling TCR beta VDJ and CDR3 was genomic DNA. TCRdb recomputed calls from the reads with MiXCR, one row per CDR3 protein. The top ten hold around 1.3% of the sample, which has approximately 300,000 distinct CDR3 sequences, roughly 53% seen once. The CDR3 loop spans 13 amino acids. Per germline, CDR1 SGHRS and CDR2 YFSETQ. Trimming pared 0 bases from V and 4 bases from J, leaving 7 bases between. Note on this clonotype: Its antigen is not known.

The source of this sequence is a human donor with aplastic anemia. The gene calls are TRBV5-1 and TRBJ1-2, with D perhaps TRBD1 (5 bases). The material sequenced was sorted CD4+, CD8+, or CD8+CD57+ T cells (not recorded which) from PBMCs. The CDR3 DNA reads as TGCGCCAGCAGCTTGGTTGGGGGCTATGGCTACACCTTC. Translation: CASSLVGGYGYTF.